A single sample is the source of the 21 T cell receptor beta chains below, sequenced in a study of shared clonotypes between healthy human individuals. The table came from immunoSEQ multiplex PCR; TCRdb's copy has only in-frame clones and leaves some out. The profile shows about 2.2 million clones, 85% to 95% of them singletons. Only CD45RO-negative cells positively selected for CCR7 counted as naive CD8 cells, so terminally differentiated effector memory CD45RA+ cells were excluded. What was sequenced was naive CD8+ T cells from PBMCs. Receptor source: a man in his late teens or twenties in good health. Some clones in this sample may be carry-over from other donors' samples.

Details on this clone: The same CDR3 arises from other DNA sequences in this sample as well. The chain links TRBV11-2 to TRBJ2-3; D is undetermined. V was shortened by 1 base and J by 6 bases, with 5 bases between the two germline ends. Germline CDR1 reads SGHAT; CDR2 reads FQNNGV. This CDR3 spans 12 amino acids. CDR3 DNA: TGTGCCAGCAGCTTAGTTCCGGATACGCAGTATTTT. This translates into CASSLVPDTQYF.

The chain combines TRBV7-8 with TRBJ2-1, with 7 nucleotides matching TRBD2. This CDR3 has 17 amino acids. The trim removed 5 bases at V and 0 bases at J, leaving 10 bases unmatched. Looked up from germline, CDR1 is SGHVS and CDR2 is FQNEAQ. The CDR3, as DNA: TGTGCCAGCAGCCTATTCCCGGGCGGGAGCTCCTACAATGAGCAGTTCTTC. It yields the protein CASSLFPGGSSYNEQFF.

The J gene is TRBJ2-7, the V gene TRBV10-3; 7 bases line up with TRBD1. V lost 10 bases and J lost 1; bases outside the gene matches: 7. The germline gives CDR1 ENHRY, CDR2 SYGVKD. The CDR3 totals 13 residues. CDR3 bases: TGTGCCACCCAGCCGGGACAGTCCTACGAGCAGTACTTC. Protein: CATQPGQSYEQYF.

The chain employs TRBV14 and TRBJ1-2, with D tentatively TRBD1 (6 bases). V lost 1 base and J lost 4, with 13 bases in between. The CDR3 loop spans 15 amino acids. Germline CDR1 reads SGHDN; CDR2 reads FVKESK. CDR3 amino acids: CASSQAPQGLYGYTF. In nucleotides, the CDR3 is TGTGCCAGCAGCCAAGCCCCACAGGGACTCTATGGCTACACCTTC.

Details on this clone: This sample includes further DNA sequences coding for the same CDR3. The gene calls are TRBV29-1 and TRBJ2-7, with D uncertain. Germline assignment: CDR1 SQVTM and CDR2 ANQGSEA. The CDR3 loop spans 10 amino acids. The V end was cut by 1 base, the J end by 7 bases, with 5 bases between. The CDR3 region is CSVEVGEQYF. In DNA form, the CDR3 reads TGCAGCGTTGAAGTGGGGGAGCAGTACTTC.

This chain links TRBV28 with TRBJ2-7; D possibly matches TRBD1 or TRBD2 (6 bases each). The V end lost 8 bases, the J end lost 2 bases, and 22 bases lay between the germline ends. This CDR3 has 16 residues. Germline V CDR1 and CDR2: MDHEN, SYDVKM. As DNA, the CDR3 is TGTGCCAGCGGGGGCGGGACGGTCCGAGGTGCCTACGAGCAGTACTTC. This encodes CASGGGTVRGAYEQYF.

The chain employs TRBV7-9 and TRBJ2-7; unclear D gene. The germline V and J ends were trimmed by 7 bases and 0 bases, with 16 bases remaining between them. CDR1 SEHNR and CDR2 FQNEAQ come from the germline V gene (reference sequence). CDR3 length: 15 residues. The CDR3 is CASTKNSEASYEQYF. The CDR3 DNA reads as TGTGCCAGCACCAAAAATTCAGAAGCCTCCTACGAGCAGTACTTC.

The chain employs TRBV27 and TRBJ2-7; 7 bases line up with TRBD1. CDR3 length equals 14 residues. With 6 bases clipped from V and 0 bases from J, the junction kept 5 bases outside the gene matches. Germline assignment: CDR1 MNHEY and CDR2 SMNVEV (reference sequence). The CDR3 loop is CASSQGVSSYEQYF. CDR3 bases: TGTGCCAGCAGCCAGGGGGTTAGCTCCTACGAGCAGTACTTC.

The chain recombines TRBV9 with TRBJ1-4; D is ambiguous. CDR3 length: 14 residues. Germline CDR1 reads SGDLS; CDR2 reads YYNGEE. Trimming shortened V by 0 bases and J by 7 bases, and 10 bases separated the two germline ends. The CDR3 spells CASSVGYESEKLFF. For the CDR3, the DNA is TGTGCCAGCAGCGTAGGGTATGAGAGTGAAAAACTGTTTTTT. Drawing the rest from reference TRBV9 and TRBJ1-4, the complete variable domain is DSGVTQTPKHLITATGQRVTLRCSPRSGDLSVYWYQQSLDQGLQFLIQYYNGEERAKGNILERFSAQQFPDLHSELNLSSLELGDSALYFCASSVGYESEKLFFGSGTQLSVL.

This chain joins TRBV7-9 and TRBJ1-5, with a possible D match to TRBD1 (5 bases). Trimming left V 5 bases short and J 3 bases short, with 11 bases between. The V gene's germline CDR1 is SEHNR and CDR2 FQNEAQ (reference sequence). This CDR3 has 14 residues. CDR3 sequence (DNA): TGTGCCAGCAGCGGCGACAGCTCCAATCAGCCCCAGCATTTT. Protein sequence: CASSGDSSNQPQHF.

The CDR3 protein is CASSPRQGPDTQYF. The CDR3 DNA reads as TGCGCCAGCAGCCCCAGGCAGGGTCCAGATACGCAGTATTTT. J is TRBJ2-3 and V is TRBV4-3; a weak D match, TRBD1 (5 bases). The germline V and J ends were trimmed by 4 bases and 4 bases, with 12 bases remaining between them. This CDR3 is built from 14 residues. CDR1 is LGHNA and CDR2 is YSLEER in the germline V gene.

The chain combines TRBV27 with TRBJ2-7; D not certain. V lost 6 bases to trimming and J lost 1 base, with 19 bases between them. The CDR3 loop spans 16 amino acids. The germline CDR1 and CDR2 sequences are MNHEY and SMNVEV (reference sequence). CDR3 region: CASRPIAAARSYEQYF. The CDR3 DNA follows: TGTGCCAGCAGACCAATCGCCGCGGCCAGATCCTACGAGCAGTACTTC.

V usage is TRBV7-9 and J usage is TRBJ1-2; 7 bases match TRBD1. The CDR3 is made up of 14 amino acids. The junction had 9 bases not matched to a gene; V was cut back by 5 bases and J by 6 bases. Germline CDR1 is SEHNR and CDR2 is FQNEAQ (reference sequence). CDR3 in DNA: TGTGCCAGCAGCAGAGGGGGGACAGCAGATGGCTACACCTTC. As protein: CASSRGGTADGYTF.

This chain links TRBV4-1 with TRBJ1-4; D ambiguous. CDR3 size: 18 residues. Looked up from germline, CDR1 is MGHRA and CDR2 is YSYEKL. Trimming stripped 0 bases from V and 1 base from J, with 15 bases between. The CDR3, as DNA: TGCGCCAGCAGCCAAGATCACGGGAACTACGAAACTAATGAAAAACTGTTTTTT. Its translation is CASSQDHGNYETNEKLFF.

V usage is TRBV6-5 and J usage is TRBJ2-7; D not resolved. Trimming took off 2 bases at V and 5 bases at J, with 16 bases between the two ends. Germline-derived CDR1 and CDR2 are MNHEY and SVGAGI. The CDR3 consists of 15 residues. This CDR3 reads CASSYDRLQIDEQYF. CDR3 nucleotide sequence: TGTGCCAGCAGTTACGATAGGTTACAGATTGACGAGCAGTACTTC.

The chain uses TRBV7-2 and TRBJ1-5; 7 positions agree with TRBD1. This CDR3 has 17 residues. V shed 1 base and J 1 base; nucleotides not matched to a gene: 7. The germline CDR1 and CDR2 sequences are SGHTA and FQGNSA. The CDR3 bases are TGTGCCAGCAGCTTAGGACAGGGCTCGGAGAGCAATCAGCCCCAGCATTTT. This sequence encodes CASSLGQGSESNQPQHF.

This clone was seen a single time. The chain employs TRBV2 and TRBJ2-1, with no clear D. The CDR3 runs to 11 residues. Trimming cost V 6 bases and J 8 bases, with 8 bases left between them. Germline V gene data show CDR1 as SNHLY and CDR2 as FYNNEI. The CDR3: CASRVVYEQFF. The CDR3 nucleotides read TGTGCCAGCAGGGTCGTCTATGAGCAGTTCTTC. The full variable domain, its missing parts supplied by reference TRBV2 and TRBJ2-1, is EPEVTQTPSHQVTQMGQEVILRCVPISNHLYFYWYRQILGQKVEFLVSFYNNEISEKSEIFDDQFSVERPDGSNFTLKIRSTKLEDSAMYFCASRVVYEQFFGPGTRLTVL.

On this clone itself: Sequence at one end of the junction differs from germline and may be a read error. The J gene is TRBJ2-5, the V gene TRBV6-4, with D possibly being TRBD1 (6 bases). CDR1 and CDR2 from the germline V gene are MRHNA and SNTAGT. The CDR3 sequence is 14 residues long. The CDR3 loop is CASNDRDTQETQYF. The CDR3 nucleotides read TGTGCCAGCAATGACCGGGACACCCAAGAGACCCAGTACTTC.

The CDR3 coding sequence is TGTGCCAGCAGCTATGGGGACAGGGGGCGCGTGAACACTGAAGCTTTCTTT. Its translation is CASSYGDRGRVNTEAFF. The chain has TRBV5-5 and TRBJ1-1, with 12 bases that match TRBD1. The junction had 6 bases not matched to a gene; V was cut back by 3 bases and J by 0 bases. This CDR3 comprises 17 residues. Germline CDR1 reads SGHKS; CDR2 reads YYEKEE (reference sequence).

V and J are TRBV7-6 and TRBJ2-3; maybe TRBD2 (6 bases). This CDR3 is 15 amino acids long. From germline, CDR1 is SGHVS and CDR2 FNYEAQ. V was shortened by 2 bases and J by 1 base, with 10 bases between the two germline ends. The CDR3 sequence: CASSLLATGTDTQYF. As DNA, the CDR3 is TGTGCCAGCAGCTTACTAGCGACCGGCACAGATACGCAGTATTTT.

The chain has TRBV19 and TRBJ1-5; D possibly corresponds to TRBD1 (6 bases). V lost 5 bases to trimming and J lost 1 base, with 24 bases between them. Germline V gene sequence: CDR1 LNHDA, CDR2 SQIVND (reference sequence). The CDR3 runs to 19 residues. The CDR3 region is CASSPIPGALMWSNQPQHF. The CDR3 DNA sequence: TGTGCCAGTAGTCCCATTCCGGGGGCCCTGATGTGGAGCAATCAGCCCCAGCATTTT.